The clone carrying this T cell receptor beta chain appeared many times. This entry comes from a study of CD8+CD57+ T cells in acquired aplastic anemia. According to the study, genomic DNA was the template for TCR beta VDJ and CDR3 profiling. TCRdb called the reads again in MiXCR, with one record for every CDR3 protein. The table lists 68,000 or so distinct CDR3 sequences, 45% to 60% of them singletons. Trimming took 3 bases from V and 4 from J; bases not matched to a gene: 12. This CDR3 contains 17 residues. The germline V gene encodes CDR1 KGHSH and CDR2 LQKENI. The material sequenced was sorted CD4+, CD8+, or CD8+CD57+ T cells (not recorded which) from PBMCs. The receptor was isolated from a human donor in good health, serving as a control. This rearrangement joins TRBV18 to TRBJ2-7, with 10 bases identical to TRBD2. The DNA of the CDR3 is TGTGCCAGCTCACCCTTGGCCGTTAGCGGGGGGCGGTACGAGCAGTACTTC. This translates into CASSPLAVSGGRYEQYF.